The rows below give T cell receptor beta chains drawn from one sample of a study of PD-L1 blockade in urothelial cancer. Assay: immunoSEQ multiplex PCR; the TCRdb copy retains only in-frame clones and omits some. The table lists approximately 50,000 clones, 84% of them singletons. The input for sequencing was PBMCs, taken around atezolizumab (anti-PD-L1) treatment. Source of these receptors: an older man with urothelial cancer. Each CDR3 is given with its conserved first and last residue. The D gene is left open where the match is weak. Rows give clone size only sometimes, using once, few, many, or a class for an expanded clone.

d_gene: NA; abundance: once; v_gene: TRBV9; j_gene: TRBJ1-3; len: 14; CDR3aa: CASSVAGTGNTIYF; CDR3nt: TGTGCCAGCAGCGTAGCAGGGACTGGAAACACCATATATTTT
d_gene: NA; abundance: NA; v_gene: TRBV19; j_gene: TRBJ1-1; len: 17; CDR3aa: CASSIDPGGRRRTEAFF; CDR3nt: TGTGCCAGTAGTATAGATCCCGGAGGGCGGAGGCGGACTGAAGCTTTCTTT
d_gene: TRBD1; abundance: NA; v_gene: TRBV18; j_gene: TRBJ1-1; len: 14; CDR3aa: CASSPLGQGTEAFF; CDR3nt: TGTGCCAGCTCACCGCTGGGACAGGGCACTGAAGCTTTCTTT
d_gene: TRBD1; abundance: NA; v_gene: TRBV6-1; j_gene: TRBJ2-7; len: 15; CDR3aa: CASSGTGGFSYEQYF; CDR3nt: TGTGCCAGCAGTGGGACAGGGGGGTTCTCCTACGAGCAGTACTTC
d_gene: NA; abundance: NA; v_gene: TRBV5-1; j_gene: TRBJ2-2; len: 14; CDR3aa: CASRGSEGAGELFF; CDR3nt: TGCGCCAGCAGGGGGAGCGAGGGGGCCGGGGAGCTGTTTTTT
d_gene: TRBD1; abundance: NA; v_gene: TRBV6-1; j_gene: TRBJ2-7; len: 14; CDR3aa: CASSENRGRREQYF; CDR3nt: TGTGCCAGCAGTGAAAACAGGGGGCGCCGAGAGCAGTACTTC
d_gene: TRBD1; abundance: NA; v_gene: TRBV4-3; j_gene: TRBJ2-5; len: 18; CDR3aa: CASSQDSLGTGRTKTQYF; CDR3nt: TGCGCCAGCAGCCAAGATTCCCTAGGGACAGGGAGGACGAAGACCCAGTACTTC
d_gene: TRBD1; abundance: few; v_gene: TRBV6-5; j_gene: TRBJ1-2; len: 13; CDR3aa: CASSPTGTYGYTF; CDR3nt: TGTGCCAGCAGTCCGACAGGGACCTATGGCTACACCTTC
d_gene: NA; abundance: NA; v_gene: TRBV7-9; j_gene: TRBJ1-2; len: 15; CDR3aa: CASSRMGGRNYGYTF; CDR3nt: TGTGCCAGCAGCCGAATGGGGGGACGGAACTATGGCTACACCTTC
d_gene: TRBD1; abundance: NA; v_gene: TRBV19; j_gene: TRBJ1-5; len: 17; CDR3aa: CASSIDRTRTGNQPQHF; CDR3nt: TGTGCCAGTAGTATAGACCGCACAAGGACAGGGAATCAGCCCCAGCATTTT
d_gene: TRBD1; abundance: few; v_gene: TRBV5-4; j_gene: TRBJ2-7; len: 14; CDR3aa: CASSLRTGSYEQYF; CDR3nt: TGTGCCAGCAGCTTGAGGACAGGCTCCTACGAGCAGTACTTC
d_gene: NA; abundance: NA; v_gene: TRBV14; j_gene: TRBJ2-7; len: 14; CDR3aa: CASSQAGWVYEQYF; CDR3nt: TGTGCCAGCAGCCAAGCAGGTTGGGTTTACGAGCAGTACTTC
d_gene: TRBD1; abundance: NA; v_gene: TRBV29-1; j_gene: TRBJ1-3; len: 15; CDR3aa: CSVRDRGTSGNTIYF; CDR3nt: TGCAGCGTGCGGGACAGGGGAACCTCTGGAAACACCATATATTTT
d_gene: TRBD1; abundance: NA; v_gene: TRBV4-1; j_gene: TRBJ1-5; len: 17; CDR3aa: CASSHAGTGIRNQPQHF; CDR3nt: TGCGCCAGCAGCCATGCCGGGACAGGGATACGCAATCAGCCCCAGCATTTT
d_gene: NA; abundance: NA; v_gene: TRBV2; j_gene: TRBJ1-5; len: 15; CDR3aa: CASAQARNSNQPQHF; CDR3nt: TGTGCCAGCGCCCAAGCCAGGAATAGCAATCAGCCCCAGCATTTT